These 25 T cell receptor beta chains originate from one sample sequenced in a study of cytomegalovirus exposure and HLA in healthy donors. Primers for the PCR totalled 60 Vbeta and 13 Jbeta. Sequencing was performed with immunoSEQ multiplex PCR; in TCRdb, only in-frame clones are kept and a portion is missing. Of approximately 82,000 clones in the sample, around a tenth are singletons; the top ten hold approximately 23%. The sequencing input was PBMCs. These receptors all come from a man between 60 and 75 years old in good health and CMV-seropositive.

The chain joins TRBV30 to TRBJ2-3; D not certain. The CDR3 covers 14 residues. Germline assignment: CDR1 GTSNPN and CDR2 SVGIG (reference sequence). V was shortened by 2 bases and J by 0 bases, with 9 bases between the two germline ends. As DNA, the CDR3 is TGTGCCTGGAGTCCGGGTTTCAGCACAGATACGCAGTATTTT. Protein: CAWSPGFSTDTQYF.

This clone was observed a few times. The CDR3 bases are TGCGCCAGCAGCTTGAGGAGCTGGGGGCTTACTCTGAACACTGAAGCTTTCTTT. Encoded protein: CASSLRSWGLTLNTEAFF. This chain uses TRBV5-1 with TRBJ1-1; perhaps TRBD1 as D (6 bases). This CDR3 contains 18 residues. V lost 1 base and J lost 0, with 19 bases in between. Germline values: CDR1 SGHRS, CDR2 YFSETQ. Based on the CDR3 plus reference TRBV5-1 and TRBJ1-1, the full variable domain is KAGVTQTPRYLIKTRGQQVTLSCSPISGHRSVSWYQQTPGQGLQFLFEYFSETQRNKGNFPGRFSGRQFSNSRSEMNVSTLELGDSALYLCASSLRSWGLTLNTEAFFGQGTRLTVV.

This clone was recorded a few times. The J gene is TRBJ2-1, the V gene TRBV14, with TRBD2 identical over 10 bases. The V and J ends lost 5 bases and 12 bases, in that order; junction bases with no gene match: 4. CDR1 SGHDN and CDR2 FVKESK come from the germline V gene. The CDR3 is 12 residues long. The CDR3 protein is CASSSRLAGQFF. CDR3 bases: TGTGCCAGCAGCTCCCGACTAGCGGGGCAGTTCTTC. Using reference TRBV14 and TRBJ2-1 for the parts outside the CDR3, the full variable domain is EAGVTQFPSHSVIEKGQTVTLRCDPISGHDNLYWYRRVMGKEIKFLLHFVKESKQDESGMPNNRFLAERTGGTYSTLKVQPAELEDSGVYFCASSSRLAGQFFGPGTRLTVL.

Only a few counts were recorded for this clone. V gene TRBV19 combines with J gene TRBJ2-3; 11 bases are shared with TRBD2. The V gene end was trimmed by 9 bases and the J gene end by 7 bases; junction bases not matched to a gene: 9. This CDR3 comprises 14 residues. CDR1 and CDR2 (germline): LNHDA, SQIVND (reference sequence). The CDR3 nucleotides are TGTGCCAGCTCTAGGGGGACTAGCGGAAATACGCAGTATTTT. Protein sequence: CASSRGTSGNTQYF.

In this sample, this clone turned up a few times. This sequence joins TRBV7-2 and TRBJ2-2, with D possibly matching TRBD2 (6 bases). Germline V lookup: CDR1 SGHTA, CDR2 FQGNSA. Trimming left V 4 bases short and J 4 bases short, with 13 bases between. The CDR3 contains 15 residues. The CDR3 loop is CASSSRRTTTGELFF. CDR3 sequence (DNA): TGTGCCAGCAGCTCCCGCAGGACTACCACCGGGGAGCTGTTTTTT.

The chain joins TRBV6-5 to TRBJ2-7; TRBD2 might be the D (5 bases). Trimming removed 0 bases at V and 3 bases at J, with 9 bases between. Germline CDR1 reads MNHEY; CDR2 reads SVGAGI. The CDR3 spans 14 residues. The CDR3 bases are TGTGCCAGCAGTTACTCCGGGATTATCTACGAGCAGTACTTC. This sequence encodes CASSYSGIIYEQYF.

The gene calls are TRBV7-2 and TRBJ2-1; D remains ambiguous. The germline gives CDR1 SGHTA, CDR2 FQGNSA. V was trimmed by 5 bases and J by 0 bases, leaving 17 bases between them. The CDR3 runs 17 residues. The CDR3 reads CASSPVAVSSSYNEQFF. CDR3 bases: TGTGCCAGCAGCCCTGTTGCCGTCTCCAGCTCCTACAATGAGCAGTTCTTC.

The chain joins TRBV7-6 to TRBJ2-3, with TRBD1 identical over 8 bases. This CDR3 has 16 residues. Looked up from germline, CDR1 is SGHVS and CDR2 is FNYEAQ. The J segment lost 4 bases and the V segment lost 2 bases, leaving 8 bases of the junction unmatched. CDR3 in DNA: TGTGCCAGCAGCTTACGACAGGGGATAAGCCCAGATACGCAGTATTTT. This gives the protein CASSLRQGISPDTQYF.

This clone came up a few times. The chain carries TRBV5-4 and TRBJ1-3; TRBD1 agrees at 7 bases. Germline CDR1 and CDR2: SGHNT and YYREEE (reference sequence). The CDR3 loop spans 17 amino acids. J lost 0 bases, V lost 4 bases, and 10 bases had no gene match. The CDR3 sequence: CASSPTGAGYSGNTIYF. CDR3 sequence (DNA): TGTGCCAGCAGCCCTACAGGGGCGGGCTACTCTGGAAACACCATATATTTT.

This rearrangement joins TRBV7-6 to TRBJ1-2; weak D call: TRBD1 (6 bases). Germline CDR1 and CDR2: SGHVS and FNYEAQ. The CDR3 spans 12 residues. The V end lost 2 bases, the J end lost 8 bases, and 9 bases lay between the germline ends. CDR3 amino acids: CASSLNREGYTF. The CDR3 nucleotides are TGTGCCAGCAGCTTAAACAGGGAGGGCTACACCTTC.

The chain carries TRBV7-2 and TRBJ1-3; 8 bases match TRBD1. This CDR3 contains 13 residues. Trimming at V came to 8 bases and at J to 1 base, leaving 1 base not matched to a gene. Germline values: CDR1 SGHTA, CDR2 FQGNSA. CDR3 DNA sequence: TGTGCCAGCGGACAGGGTTCTGGAAACACCATATATTTT. This translates into CASGQGSGNTIYF. Combining the CDR3 with reference TRBV7-2 and TRBJ1-3 gives the whole variable domain GAGVSQSPSNKVTEKGKDVELRCDPISGHTALYWYRQSLGQGLEFLIYFQGNSAPDKSGLPSDRFSAERTGGSVSTLTIQRTQQEDSAVYLCASGQGSGNTIYFGEGSWLTVV.

This clone appeared a few times. The gene calls are TRBV29-1 and TRBJ1-1; D is unclear. CDR3 length: 13 residues. V lost 1 base to trimming and J lost 8 bases, with 14 bases between them. Per the germline V gene, CDR1 is SQVTM and CDR2 is ANQGSEA. CDR3 residues: CSVEAEAGIEAFF. As DNA, the CDR3 is TGCAGCGTTGAAGCGGAAGCAGGCATCGAAGCTTTCTTT.

This clone has more than one count but fewer than ten. Other DNA sequences in this sample translate to the same CDR3. The CDR3: CASSPGQGNQPQHF. CDR3 DNA sequence: TGTGCCAGCAGCCCGGGACAGGGCAATCAGCCCCAGCATTTT. The gene calls are TRBV11-2 and TRBJ1-5; TRBD1 aligns across 8 bases. CDR3 length equals 14 residues. J lost 2 bases, V lost 5 bases, and 2 bases had no gene match. From germline, CDR1 is SGHAT and CDR2 FQNNGV. Supplemented by reference TRBV11-2 and TRBJ1-5, the full variable domain reads EAGVAQSPRYKIIEKRQSVAFWCNPISGHATLYWYQQILGQGPKLLIQFQNNGVVDDSQLPKDRFSAERLKGVDSTLKIQPAKLEDSAVYLCASSPGQGNQPQHFGDGTRLSIL.

This clone has a count of ten or more. This chain links TRBV5-1 with TRBJ2-6; 16 bases line up with TRBD2. This CDR3 has 21 residues. Germline V CDR1 and CDR2: SGHRS, YFSETQ. V lost 0 bases, J lost 2 bases, and 8 bases stayed unmatched. CDR3 amino acids: CASSLAEGLAGGPPGANVLTF. Written as DNA, the CDR3 is TGCGCCAGCAGCTTGGCCGAGGGACTAGCGGGAGGGCCCCCTGGGGCCAACGTCCTGACTTTC. Drawing the rest from reference TRBV5-1 and TRBJ2-6, the complete variable domain is KAGVTQTPRYLIKTRGQQVTLSCSPISGHRSVSWYQQTPGQGLQFLFEYFSETQRNKGNFPGRFSGRQFSNSRSEMNVSTLELGDSALYLCASSLAEGLAGGPPGANVLTFGAGSRLTVL.

V usage is TRBV7-9 and J usage is TRBJ2-7; TRBD2 might be the D (6 bases). This CDR3 spans 12 amino acids. The V end lost 1 base, the J end lost 12 bases, and 13 bases lay between the germline ends. Germline V CDR1 and CDR2: SEHNR, FQNEAQ (reference sequence). The CDR3 region is CASSLVGGRVYV. The CDR3 DNA reads TGTGCCAGCAGCTTAGTTGGGGGGAGAGTGTACGTC.

This chain links TRBV5-6 with TRBJ2-3; no clear D gene. With 4 bases removed from V and 6 bases from J, the gap between germline ends came to 12 bases. CDR1 is SGHDT and CDR2 is YYEEEE in the germline V gene. CDR3 length equals 13 residues. This CDR3 reads CASSPRIFDTQYF. The CDR3 coding sequence is TGTGCCAGCAGCCCTCGTATTTTCGATACGCAGTATTTT.

This clone appeared a few times. V usage is TRBV2 and J usage is TRBJ2-3, with 11 bases aligning to TRBD2. CDR1 and CDR2 (germline): SNHLY, FYNNEI. Trimming took 4 bases from V and 2 from J; bases not matched to a gene: 5. The CDR3 sequence is 16 residues long. This chain's CDR3 is CASSVGLAGITDTQYF. CDR3 in DNA: TGTGCCAGCAGTGTAGGACTAGCGGGTATCACAGATACGCAGTATTTT.

The rearrangement uses TRBV10-1 and TRBJ2-1, with D possibly being TRBD2 (6 bases). Deletions cut 6 bases from V and 4 bases from J, with 13 bases between. Germline values: CDR1 WNHNN, CDR2 SYGVQD (reference sequence). The CDR3 totals 14 residues. Here the CDR3 DNA reads TGCGCCAGCAGCCCGGGACTTCAGTACAATGAGCAGTTCTTC. Amino acid sequence: CASSPGLQYNEQFF.

V usage is TRBV5-1 and J usage is TRBJ2-4; maybe TRBD1 (5 bases). This CDR3 comprises 14 residues. CDR1 is SGHRS and CDR2 is YFSETQ in the germline V gene. V dropped 4 bases and J dropped 9 bases, with 17 bases sitting between them. CDR3 bases: TGCGCCAGCAGCCTGGACGGCCACACAGGCATTCAGTACTTC. As protein: CASSLDGHTGIQYF.

The rearrangement links TRBV14 to TRBJ2-7, with 10 nucleotides matching TRBD1. V lost 6 bases to trimming and J lost 4 bases; unmatched junction nucleotides: 6. Germline loops: CDR1 SGHDN, CDR2 FVKESK. The CDR3 loop spans 14 amino acids. This CDR3 is CASSRDRGGYEQYF. The CDR3 bases are TGTGCCAGCAGTCGGGACAGGGGAGGTTACGAGCAGTACTTC.

A few counts support this clone. The rearrangement uses TRBV6-5 and TRBJ1-5; the D gene is possibly TRBD1 (6 bases). The CDR3 extends over 13 amino acids. Looked up from germline, CDR1 is MNHEY and CDR2 is SVGAGI. Trimming took 2 bases from V and 6 from J, leaving 8 bases between them. DNA of the CDR3: TGTGCCAGCAGTTACAACAGGGTTCAGCCCCAGCATTTT. Its translation is CASSYNRVQPQHF.

This chain links TRBV10-3 with TRBJ2-5; D is possibly TRBD1 (6 bases). Germline V gene lookup returns CDR1 ENHRY and CDR2 SYGVKD. This CDR3 region has 15 residues. Deletions cut 4 bases from V and 5 bases from J, with 17 bases between. The CDR3 sequence: CAISVGRTGSETQYF. The CDR3, as DNA: TGTGCCATCAGTGTAGGGCGAACAGGGTCCGAGACCCAGTACTTC.

This chain joins TRBV11-2 and TRBJ2-1; TRBD2 matches at 11 bases. CDR1 and CDR2 from the germline V gene are SGHAT and FQNNGV. The CDR3 consists of 14 residues. With 4 bases clipped from V and 9 bases from J, the junction kept 5 bases outside the gene matches. CDR3 loop: CASSSSGGYSEQFF. CDR3 nucleotides: TGTGCCAGCAGCTCTAGCGGGGGGTATAGTGAGCAGTTCTTC.

This clone was counted a few times. The V call is TRBV11-2, the J call TRBJ2-7; the D gene is possibly TRBD2 (5 bases). Germline V CDR1 and CDR2: SGHAT, FQNNGV. The CDR3 loop spans 13 amino acids. Trimming took off 5 bases at V and 6 bases at J, with 14 bases between the two ends. The CDR3, as DNA: TGTGCCAGCAGCCCAAATTTCAGCGGCGAGCAGTACGTC. This translates into CASSPNFSGEQYV.

This clone was seen a handful of times. The chain uses TRBV13 and TRBJ1-1, with D perhaps TRBD1 (5 bases). V lost 3 bases and J lost 11, with 13 bases in between. Germline CDR1 PRHDT, CDR2 FYEKMQ (reference sequence). CDR3 length: 12 amino acids. The CDR3 DNA reads as TGTGCCAGCAGCTTCGGACAATTTCAGGCTTTCTTT. It codes for CASSFGQFQAFF.